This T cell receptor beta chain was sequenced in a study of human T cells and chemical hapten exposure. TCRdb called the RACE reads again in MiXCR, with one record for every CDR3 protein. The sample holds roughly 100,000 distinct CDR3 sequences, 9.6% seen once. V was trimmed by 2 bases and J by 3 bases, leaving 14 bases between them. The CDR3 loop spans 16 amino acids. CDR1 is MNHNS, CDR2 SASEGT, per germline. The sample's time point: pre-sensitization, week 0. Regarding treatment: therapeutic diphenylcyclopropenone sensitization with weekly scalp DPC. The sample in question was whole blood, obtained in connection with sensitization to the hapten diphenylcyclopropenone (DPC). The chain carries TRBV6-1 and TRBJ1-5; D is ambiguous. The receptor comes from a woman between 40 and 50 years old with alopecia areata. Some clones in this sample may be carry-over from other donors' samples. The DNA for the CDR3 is TGTGCCAGCAGTGAAAGGAGGACGGTAAACAATCAGCCCCAGCATTTT. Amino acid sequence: CASSERRTVNNQPQHF.